This TCR beta chain derives from a study of OX40 agonist ivuxolimab in advanced cancers. For this clone: No antigen is known for it.

The CDR3 runs 13 residues. V shed 6 bases and J 14 bases; nucleotides not matched to a gene: 10. The germline V gene encodes CDR1 LNHDA and CDR2 SQIVND (reference sequence). Notes on the study in general: Expanded clones were, on average, more numerous in CD8+ T cells than in CD4+. Researchers did not determine the expanded peripheral T cells' antigen specificity.

Using immunoSEQ multiplex PCR, the repertoire was profiled, and TCRdb retains in-frame clones only, with some absent. This sample has some 100,000 clones, with around 90% found just once. The chain combines TRBV19 with TRBJ2-2; 9 nucleotides agree with TRBD1. The receptor comes from an adult with an advanced solid tumor such as melanoma, head and neck, liver or kidney cancer. Sequenced here: CD4+ or CD8+ T cells sorted from blood, sampled in a trial of the OX40 agonist ivuxolimab. CDR3 bases: TGTGCCAGTAGCCCAAGGGGGACAGGGTACCTGTTTTTT. Its protein product is CASSPRGTGYLFF.